This record concerns one T cell receptor (beta chain) sequence. What it binds is unknown. The CDR3 totals 17 residues. Only in-frame clones appear in the TCRdb table, and some are missing; sequencing was by immunoSEQ multiplex PCR. The data hold 150,000 to 200,000 clones, with 85% to 95% observed a single time. The source of the sample is a study of T cell responses to AZD1222 COVID-19 vaccine. Overall study: Both about-4-week and about-12-week second-dose recipients were combined.

The study's findings and limits: Donors were largely white British and mainly female; clonal diversity was possibly underestimated. Only a handful of AZD1222 recipients tested seropositive at baseline. Repertoires were obtained solely post-peak T cell response.

The chain links TRBV1 to TRBJ1-1; the table's D call, TRBD1, has no DNA check behind it. TRBV1 is a pseudogene segment. The clonotype originates from an adult in good health. The material was peripheral blood, obtained on day 0 of AZD1222 vaccination. Written as DNA, the CDR3 is TGCACCAGCAGCCAAGCCCCTCGCCAGGGTACGAACACTGAAGCTTTCTTT. This encodes CTSSQAPRQGTNTEAFF.